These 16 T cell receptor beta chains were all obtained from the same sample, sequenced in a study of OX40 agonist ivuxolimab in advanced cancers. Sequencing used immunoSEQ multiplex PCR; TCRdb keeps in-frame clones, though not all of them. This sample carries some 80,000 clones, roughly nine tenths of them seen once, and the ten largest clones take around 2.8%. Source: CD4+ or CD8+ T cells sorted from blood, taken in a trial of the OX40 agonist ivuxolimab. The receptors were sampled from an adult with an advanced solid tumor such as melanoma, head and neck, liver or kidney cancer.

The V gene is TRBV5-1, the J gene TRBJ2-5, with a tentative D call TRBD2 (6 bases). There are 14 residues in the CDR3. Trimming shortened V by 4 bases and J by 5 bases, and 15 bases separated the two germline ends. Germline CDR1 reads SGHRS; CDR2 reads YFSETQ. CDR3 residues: CASSPGLSLETQYF. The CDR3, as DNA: TGCGCCAGCAGCCCGGGACTTTCCCTCGAGACCCAGTACTTC. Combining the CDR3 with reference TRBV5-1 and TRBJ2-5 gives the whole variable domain KAGVTQTPRYLIKTRGQQVTLSCSPISGHRSVSWYQQTPGQGLQFLFEYFSETQRNKGNFPGRFSGRQFSNSRSEMNVSTLELGDSALYLCASSPGLSLETQYFGPGTRLLVL.

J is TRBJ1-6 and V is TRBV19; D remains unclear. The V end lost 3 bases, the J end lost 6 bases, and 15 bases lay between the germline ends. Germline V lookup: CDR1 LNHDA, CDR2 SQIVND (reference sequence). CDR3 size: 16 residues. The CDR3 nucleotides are TGTGCCAGTAGTATCGGGAGGACCACGGGTAATTCACCCCTCCACTTT. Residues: CASSIGRTTGNSPLHF.

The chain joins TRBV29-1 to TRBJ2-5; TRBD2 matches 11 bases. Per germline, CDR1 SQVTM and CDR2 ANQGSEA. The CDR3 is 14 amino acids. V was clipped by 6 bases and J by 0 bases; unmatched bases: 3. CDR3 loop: CSVASGGNQETQYF. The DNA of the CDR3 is TGCAGCGTCGCTAGCGGGGGGAACCAAGAGACCCAGTACTTC.

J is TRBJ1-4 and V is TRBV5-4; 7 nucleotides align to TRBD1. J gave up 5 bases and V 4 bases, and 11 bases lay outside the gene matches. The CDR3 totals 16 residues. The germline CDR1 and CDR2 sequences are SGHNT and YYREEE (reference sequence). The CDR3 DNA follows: TGTGCCAGCAGCCCTAGGGCGGGGACAGAGAATGAAAAACTGTTTTTT. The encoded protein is CASSPRAGTENEKLFF.

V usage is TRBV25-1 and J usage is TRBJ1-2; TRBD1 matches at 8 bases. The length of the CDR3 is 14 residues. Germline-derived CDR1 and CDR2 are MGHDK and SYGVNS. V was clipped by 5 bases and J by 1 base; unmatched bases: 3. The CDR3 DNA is TGTGCCAGCAGTAGGACAGGGCATAACTATGGCTACACCTTC. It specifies CASSRTGHNYGYTF.

DNA of the CDR3: TGTGCCAGCAGCTTACAGACAGGGAACACTGAAGCTTTCTTT. Protein sequence: CASSLQTGNTEAFF. The chain combines TRBV7-9 with TRBJ1-1, with D perhaps matching TRBD1 (6 bases). The germline V gene encodes CDR1 SEHNR and CDR2 FQNEAQ (reference sequence). The CDR3 runs to 14 residues. V lost 2 bases and J lost 1, with 8 bases in between.

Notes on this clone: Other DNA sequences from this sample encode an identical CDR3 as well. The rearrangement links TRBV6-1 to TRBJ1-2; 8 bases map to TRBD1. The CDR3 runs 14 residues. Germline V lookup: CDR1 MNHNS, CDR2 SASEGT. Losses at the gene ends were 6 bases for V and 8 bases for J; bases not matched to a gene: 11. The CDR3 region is CASSQLQGVRGYTF. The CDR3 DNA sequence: TGTGCCAGCAGCCAGTTACAGGGGGTGCGGGGCTACACCTTC.

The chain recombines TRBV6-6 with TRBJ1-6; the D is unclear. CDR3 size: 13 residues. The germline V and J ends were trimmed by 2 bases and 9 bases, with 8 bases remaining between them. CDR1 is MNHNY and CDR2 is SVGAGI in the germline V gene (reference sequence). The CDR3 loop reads CASSYRGGSPLHF. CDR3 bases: TGTGCCAGCAGTTACCGGGGTGGTTCACCCCTCCACTTT.

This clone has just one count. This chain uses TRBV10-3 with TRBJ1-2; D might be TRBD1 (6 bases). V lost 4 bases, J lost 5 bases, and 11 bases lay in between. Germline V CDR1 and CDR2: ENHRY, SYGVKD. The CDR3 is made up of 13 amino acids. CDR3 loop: CAISVRGQYGYTF. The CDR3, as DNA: TGTGCCATCAGTGTCCGGGGGCAGTATGGCTACACCTTC.

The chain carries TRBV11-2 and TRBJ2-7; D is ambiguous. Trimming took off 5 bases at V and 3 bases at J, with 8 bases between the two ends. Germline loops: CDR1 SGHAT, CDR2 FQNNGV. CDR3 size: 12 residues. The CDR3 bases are TGTGCCAGCAGCCCCAGAGACTACGAGCAGTACTTC. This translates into CASSPRDYEQYF.

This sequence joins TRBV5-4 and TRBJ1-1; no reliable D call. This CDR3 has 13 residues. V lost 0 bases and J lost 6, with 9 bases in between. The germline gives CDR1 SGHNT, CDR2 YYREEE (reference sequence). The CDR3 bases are TGTGCCAGCAGCTTGGATCCGGGAGCTGAAGCTTTCTTT. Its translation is CASSLDPGAEAFF.

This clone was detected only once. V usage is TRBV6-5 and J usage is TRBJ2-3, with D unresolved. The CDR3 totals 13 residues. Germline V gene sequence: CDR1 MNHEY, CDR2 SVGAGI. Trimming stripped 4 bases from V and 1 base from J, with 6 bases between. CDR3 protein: CASSFPGTDTQYF. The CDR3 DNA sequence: TGTGCCAGCAGTTTCCCTGGCACAGATACGCAGTATTTT.

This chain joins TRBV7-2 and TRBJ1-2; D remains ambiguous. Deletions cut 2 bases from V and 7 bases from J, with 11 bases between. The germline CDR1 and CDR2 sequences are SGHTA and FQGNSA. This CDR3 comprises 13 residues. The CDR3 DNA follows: TGTGCCAGCAGCTTAAATGGTAACGGTGGCTACACCTTC. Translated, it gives CASSLNGNGGYTF.

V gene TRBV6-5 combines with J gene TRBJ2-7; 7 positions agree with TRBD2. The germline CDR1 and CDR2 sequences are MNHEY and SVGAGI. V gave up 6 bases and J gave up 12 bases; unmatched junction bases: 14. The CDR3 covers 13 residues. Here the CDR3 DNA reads TGTGCCAGCAGCCCCGGACTAGTTGGGGAGGGGTACTTC. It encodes CASSPGLVGEGYF.

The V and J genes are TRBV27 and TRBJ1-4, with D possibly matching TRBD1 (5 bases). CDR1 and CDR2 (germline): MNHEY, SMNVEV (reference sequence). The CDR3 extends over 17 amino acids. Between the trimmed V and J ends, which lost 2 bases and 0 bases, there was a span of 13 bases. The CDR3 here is CASSLRGRSATNEKLFF. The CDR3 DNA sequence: TGTGCCAGCAGTTTAAGGGGACGGTCGGCAACTAATGAAAAACTGTTTTTT.

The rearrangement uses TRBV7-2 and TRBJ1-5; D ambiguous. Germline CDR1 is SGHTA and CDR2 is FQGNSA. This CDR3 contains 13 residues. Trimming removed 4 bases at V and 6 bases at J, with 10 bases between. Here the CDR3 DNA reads TGTGCCAGCAGCTCAGAATGGGGTCAGCCCCAGCATTTT. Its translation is CASSSEWGQPQHF.